This T cell receptor beta chain emerged from a study of regulatory T cells in long-lasting Graves disease. Study conclusions and caveats: Persistent disease showed a preference for TRBV28, TRBJ1-2 and TRBJ2-5.

The TCR beta library used iRepertoire HTBI primers with Arm-PCR amplification of CDR3. TCRdb processed the multiplex PCR reads anew with MiXCR; each CDR3 protein has one entry. The sample consists of around 250,000 distinct CDR3 sequences, 18% of them appearing once. V trimming: 7 bases; J trimming: 1 base; junction bases outside the gene matches: 5. The CDR3 sequence is 14 residues long. The germline CDR1 and CDR2 sequences are SGHDN and FVKESK. This clonotype has a count of ten or more. Antigen specificity is unknown. Time point specified: newly diagnosed GD, antithyroid drugs for less than 3 months. Following extraction of RNA from PBMCs, that RNA was used to make the TCR library. The data were also submitted as part of a second study, on T cells in Graves' hyperthyroidism and ophthalmopathy. This second study notes: In the first-round RT-PCR of the TCR CDR3, the HTBI primer set was used.

The material sequenced was peripheral blood mononuclear cells (PBMCs), taken at new diagnosis, from a patient treated with antithyroid drugs. The source of this sequence is a woman aged 25 to 39 with Graves disease. The chain employs TRBV14 and TRBJ1-1, with 8 bases fitting TRBD1. CDR3 protein: CASTTGTGNTEAFF. Written as DNA, the CDR3 is TGTGCCAGCACCACTGGGACAGGGAACACTGAAGCTTTCTTT.